The entry below gives a single TCR beta chain sequence along with its context. Sequenced by immunoSEQ multiplex PCR; TCRdb stores in-frame clones only, minus some. Here the sample spans around 65,000 clones, roughly 90% being singletons. This CDR3 is built from 12 residues. V gave up 3 bases and J gave up 1 base, with 6 bases separating them. Germline loops: CDR1 SQVTM, CDR2 ANQGSEA. The entry originates in a study of OX40 agonist ivuxolimab in advanced cancers. This TCR was recovered from an adult with an advanced solid tumor such as melanoma, head and neck, liver or kidney cancer. V and J are TRBV29-1 and TRBJ1-1; no firm D call. Sequenced here: CD4+ or CD8+ T cells sorted from blood, sampled in a trial of the OX40 agonist ivuxolimab. The CDR3 DNA reads TGCAGCGTTGACGACGCGAACACTGAAGCTTTCTTT. Translated, it gives CSVDDANTEAFF.